This is a list of T cell receptor beta chains from one sample in a study of CD4 T cells in relation to SARS-CoV-2 and coronaviruses. Their antigens are not known. TCRdb's table, derived via immunoSEQ multiplex PCR, lists solely in-frame clones and lacks some. The sample gives about 30,000 clones, under 80% of which show up once; 3.4% is in the top ten. Specimen: memory CD4+ T cells from PBMCs, cultured in vitro. These receptors were taken from an adult with COVID-19. The CDR3 runs from the conserved cysteine through the conserved F or W. Fields, in order: D gene, V gene, J gene, clone size, CDR3 protein, CDR3 DNA. D genes are given only for firm matches. The listing skips clone size in some rows; elsewhere it reads once, few, many or a size class.

d_call: TRBD1
v_call: TRBV7-2
j_call: TRBJ1-6
clone_size: NA
cdr3_aa: CASSLVRDRGSPLHF
cdr3_nt: TGTGCCAGCAGCTTAGTGAGGGACAGGGGTTCACCCCTCCACTTT

d_call: TRBD1
v_call: TRBV9
j_call: TRBJ2-5
clone_size: NA
cdr3_aa: CASSVEGQQGETQYF
cdr3_nt: TGTGCCAGCAGCGTAGAGGGACAACAGGGGGAGACCCAGTACTTC

d_call: TRBD1
v_call: TRBV12-3/TRBV12-4
j_call: TRBJ1-4
clone_size: once
cdr3_aa: CASSGTVEKLFF
cdr3_nt: TGTGCCAGCAGTGGGACAGTTGAAAAACTGTTTTTT

d_call: TRBD2
v_call: TRBV14
j_call: TRBJ2-7
clone_size: NA
cdr3_aa: CASSQHPGLGRERTYEQYF
cdr3_nt: TGTGCCAGCAGCCAGCACCCGGGGCTTGGGCGGGAGAGAACCTACGAGCAGTACTTC

d_call: TRBD1
v_call: TRBV5-6
j_call: TRBJ1-1
clone_size: NA
cdr3_aa: CASSSGQVNTEAFF
cdr3_nt: TGTGCCAGCAGCTCGGGACAGGTGAACACTGAAGCTTTCTTT

d_call: NA
v_call: TRBV5-6
j_call: TRBJ1-2
clone_size: few
cdr3_aa: CASSSQPYGYTF
cdr3_nt: TGTGCCAGCAGCAGTCAACCCTATGGCTACACCTTC

d_call: TRBD1
v_call: TRBV6-5
j_call: TRBJ2-5
clone_size: NA
cdr3_aa: CASRWDRQETQYF
cdr3_nt: TGTGCCAGCAGGTGGGACAGACAAGAGACCCAGTACTTC

d_call: TRBD2
v_call: TRBV19
j_call: TRBJ2-1
clone_size: NA
cdr3_aa: CASSPGLAGSARAYNEQFF
cdr3_nt: TGTGCCAGTTCTCCGGGACTAGCGGGTTCCGCTCGGGCCTACAATGAGCAGTTCTTC

d_call: TRBD2
v_call: TRBV9
j_call: TRBJ2-7
clone_size: NA
cdr3_aa: CASSVEPGLAREQYF
cdr3_nt: TGTGCCAGCAGCGTAGAGCCGGGACTAGCGCGGGAGCAGTACTTC

d_call: TRBD1
v_call: TRBV6-5
j_call: TRBJ2-7
clone_size: NA
cdr3_aa: CASRRAGTVGYEQYF
cdr3_nt: TGTGCCAGCAGGCGTGCCGGGACAGTAGGGTACGAGCAGTACTTC

d_call: NA
v_call: TRBV6-5
j_call: TRBJ2-5
clone_size: NA
cdr3_aa: CASSSPSGEGETQYF
cdr3_nt: TGTGCCAGCAGTTCCCCCTCAGGCGAGGGAGAGACCCAGTACTTC

d_call: TRBD1
v_call: TRBV11-2
j_call: TRBJ1-2
clone_size: NA
cdr3_aa: CASSSYGQGIYGYTF
cdr3_nt: TGTGCCAGCAGCTCCTACGGACAGGGGATCTATGGCTACACCTTC

d_call: NA
v_call: TRBV18
j_call: TRBJ1-3
clone_size: once
cdr3_aa: CASSQGAGNTIYF
cdr3_nt: TGTGCCAGCTCACAGGGGGCTGGAAACACCATATATTTT

d_call: NA
v_call: TRBV6-5
j_call: TRBJ2-7
clone_size: NA
cdr3_aa: CASRKNRDSGYEQYF
cdr3_nt: TGTGCCAGCAGGAAAAACCGGGACTCGGGCTACGAGCAGTACTTC

d_call: TRBD2
v_call: TRBV6-6
j_call: TRBJ2-7
clone_size: NA
cdr3_aa: CATGTSGIYEQYF
cdr3_nt: TGTGCCACGGGGACTAGCGGGATATACGAGCAGTACTTC

d_call: NA
v_call: TRBV5-1
j_call: TRBJ2-3
clone_size: NA
cdr3_aa: CASSLALLTDTQYF
cdr3_nt: TGCGCCAGCAGCTTGGCACTCCTCACAGATACGCAGTATTTT

d_call: TRBD2
v_call: TRBV19
j_call: TRBJ2-1
clone_size: NA
cdr3_aa: CASSSSGSPSEEQFF
cdr3_nt: TGTGCCAGTAGTTCGAGCGGGAGCCCTTCAGAAGAGCAGTTCTTC

d_call: NA
v_call: TRBV5-4
j_call: TRBJ2-1
clone_size: NA
cdr3_aa: CASSWDDEQFF
cdr3_nt: TGTGCCAGCAGCTGGGACGATGAGCAGTTCTTC

d_call: NA
v_call: TRBV12-5
j_call: TRBJ2-3
clone_size: NA
cdr3_aa: CASGKSGTDTQYF
cdr3_nt: TGTGCTAGTGGTAAAAGCGGCACAGATACGCAGTATTTT

d_call: NA
v_call: TRBV11-2
j_call: TRBJ2-3
clone_size: NA
cdr3_aa: CASSQSRGEGYTQYF
cdr3_nt: TGTGCCAGCAGCCAGTCTAGGGGAGAAGGGTATACGCAGTATTTT

d_call: NA
v_call: TRBV12-3/TRBV12-4
j_call: TRBJ1-1
clone_size: large
cdr3_aa: CASSFLQGGRAFF
cdr3_nt: TGTGCCAGCAGCTTCCTACAAGGAGGGAGGGCTTTCTTT

d_call: NA
v_call: TRBV15
j_call: TRBJ2-6
clone_size: NA
cdr3_aa: CATSRGQSGANVLTF
cdr3_nt: TGTGCCACCAGCAGAGGACAGTCTGGGGCCAACGTCCTGACTTTC

d_call: NA
v_call: TRBV20-1
j_call: TRBJ1-4
clone_size: NA
cdr3_aa: CSASARGNEKLFF
cdr3_nt: TGCAGTGCTAGTGCCAGGGGTAATGAAAAACTGTTTTTT

d_call: NA
v_call: TRBV6-5
j_call: TRBJ1-5
clone_size: few
cdr3_aa: CASSLDATHHQPQHF
cdr3_nt: TGTGCCAGCAGTTTAGACGCAACGCACCATCAGCCCCAGCATTTT

d_call: TRBD2
v_call: TRBV16
j_call: TRBJ2-5
clone_size: NA
cdr3_aa: CASSQSASGREQETQYF
cdr3_nt: TGTGCCAGCAGCCAGTCTGCTAGCGGGAGGGAGCAAGAGACCCAGTACTTC

d_call: NA
v_call: TRBV28
j_call: TRBJ1-3
clone_size: few
cdr3_aa: CASSLRPGNTIYF
cdr3_nt: TGTGCCAGCAGCCTTAGGCCCGGAAACACCATATATTTT

d_call: NA
v_call: TRBV4-1
j_call: TRBJ1-3
clone_size: NA
cdr3_aa: CASSQAEGNTIYF
cdr3_nt: TGCGCCAGCAGCCAAGCTGAAGGAAACACCATATATTTT

d_call: NA
v_call: TRBV6-6
j_call: TRBJ2-2
clone_size: NA
cdr3_aa: CASSYFRNTGELFF
cdr3_nt: TGTGCCAGCAGTTACTTTAGGAACACCGGGGAGCTGTTTTTT

d_call: TRBD1
v_call: TRBV25-1
j_call: TRBJ2-7
clone_size: NA
cdr3_aa: CASSAGNRGDYEQYF
cdr3_nt: TGTGCCAGCTCAGCCGGAAACAGGGGGGACTACGAGCAGTACTTC

d_call: NA
v_call: TRBV28
j_call: TRBJ2-1
clone_size: few
cdr3_aa: CASKGVSKGEQFF
cdr3_nt: TGTGCCAGCAAAGGAGTTTCTAAGGGTGAGCAGTTCTTC

d_call: NA
v_call: TRBV5-6
j_call: TRBJ1-5
clone_size: few
cdr3_aa: CASSWGHHSQPQHF
cdr3_nt: TGTGCCAGCAGCTGGGGACATCACTCCCAGCCCCAGCATTTT

d_call: NA
v_call: TRBV18
j_call: TRBJ2-5
clone_size: NA
cdr3_aa: CASSPEIGTQYF
cdr3_nt: TGTGCCAGCTCACCTGAAATAGGGACCCAGTACTTC

d_call: NA
v_call: TRBV2
j_call: TRBJ1-6
clone_size: few
cdr3_aa: CASRVKMGNSPLHF
cdr3_nt: TGTGCCAGCAGGGTTAAAATGGGGAATTCACCCCTCCACTTT

d_call: NA
v_call: TRBV5-8
j_call: TRBJ2-5
clone_size: NA
cdr3_aa: CASSAEGFRGWKTQYF
cdr3_nt: TGTGCCAGCAGCGCAGAGGGTTTTCGGGGGTGGAAGACCCAGTACTTC